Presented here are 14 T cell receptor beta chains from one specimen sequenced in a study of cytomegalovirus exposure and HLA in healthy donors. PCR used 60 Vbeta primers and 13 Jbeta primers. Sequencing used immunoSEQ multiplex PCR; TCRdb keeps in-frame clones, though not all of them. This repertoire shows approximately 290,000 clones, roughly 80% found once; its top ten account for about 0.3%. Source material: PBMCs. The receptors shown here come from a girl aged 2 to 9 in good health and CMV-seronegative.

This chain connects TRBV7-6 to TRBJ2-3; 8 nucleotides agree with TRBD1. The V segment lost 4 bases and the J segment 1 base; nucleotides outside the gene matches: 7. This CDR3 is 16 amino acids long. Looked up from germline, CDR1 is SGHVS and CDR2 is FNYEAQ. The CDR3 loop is CASSSPGGGGTDTQYF. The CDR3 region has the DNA TGTGCCAGCAGCTCTCCAGGGGGCGGGGGCACAGATACGCAGTATTTT.

CDR3 sequence reads: CASSAGGGAFDEQFF. For the CDR3, the DNA is TGTGCCAGCAGTGCGGGCGGGGGGGCCTTTGATGAGCAGTTCTTC. This chain links TRBV6-1 with TRBJ2-1, with 9 bases fitting TRBD2. Germline CDR1 MNHNS, CDR2 SASEGT. The CDR3 extends over 15 amino acids. V trimming: 4 bases; J trimming: 8 bases; junction bases outside the gene matches: 9.

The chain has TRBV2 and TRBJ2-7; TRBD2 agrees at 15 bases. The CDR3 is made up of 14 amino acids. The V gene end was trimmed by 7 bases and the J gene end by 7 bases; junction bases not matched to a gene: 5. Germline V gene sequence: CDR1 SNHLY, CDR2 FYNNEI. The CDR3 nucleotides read TGTGCCAGCACGACCGGGACTAGCGGGAGGGAGCAGTACTTC. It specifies CASTTGTSGREQYF.

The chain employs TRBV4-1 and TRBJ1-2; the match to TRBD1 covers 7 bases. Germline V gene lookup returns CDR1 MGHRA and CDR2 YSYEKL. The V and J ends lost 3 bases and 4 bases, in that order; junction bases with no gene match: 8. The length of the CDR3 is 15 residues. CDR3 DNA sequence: TGCGCCAGCAGCCACCGGACAGGCCTACTCTATGGCTACACCTTC. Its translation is CASSHRTGLLYGYTF.

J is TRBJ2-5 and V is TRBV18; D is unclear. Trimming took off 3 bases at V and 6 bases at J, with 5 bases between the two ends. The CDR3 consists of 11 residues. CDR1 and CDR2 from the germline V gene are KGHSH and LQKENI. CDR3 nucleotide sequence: TGTGCCAGCTCACCTAGAAAGACCCAGTACTTC. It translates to CASSPRKTQYF.

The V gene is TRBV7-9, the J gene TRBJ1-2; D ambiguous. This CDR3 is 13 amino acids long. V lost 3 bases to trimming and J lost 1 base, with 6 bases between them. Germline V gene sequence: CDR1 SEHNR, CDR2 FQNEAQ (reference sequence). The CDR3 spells CASSFELNYGYTF. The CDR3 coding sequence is TGTGCCAGCAGCTTCGAACTTAACTATGGCTACACCTTC.

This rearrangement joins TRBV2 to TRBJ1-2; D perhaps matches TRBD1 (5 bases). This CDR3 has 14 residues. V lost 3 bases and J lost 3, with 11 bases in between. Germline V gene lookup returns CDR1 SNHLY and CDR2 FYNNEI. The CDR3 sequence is CASSDRRDYYGYTF. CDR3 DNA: TGTGCCAGCAGTGATCGCAGGGACTACTATGGCTACACCTTC. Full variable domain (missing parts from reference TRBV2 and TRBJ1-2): EPEVTQTPSHQVTQMGQEVILRCVPISNHLYFYWYRQILGQKVEFLVSFYNNEISEKSEIFDDQFSVERPDGSNFTLKIRSTKLEDSAMYFCASSDRRDYYGYTFGSGTRLTVV.

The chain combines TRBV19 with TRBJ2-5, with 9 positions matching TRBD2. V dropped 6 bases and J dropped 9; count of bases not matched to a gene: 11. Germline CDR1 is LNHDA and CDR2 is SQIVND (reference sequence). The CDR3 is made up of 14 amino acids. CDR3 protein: CASSSSGRGVAQYF. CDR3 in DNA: TGTGCCAGTAGCAGTAGCGGGAGAGGCGTCGCCCAGTACTTC.

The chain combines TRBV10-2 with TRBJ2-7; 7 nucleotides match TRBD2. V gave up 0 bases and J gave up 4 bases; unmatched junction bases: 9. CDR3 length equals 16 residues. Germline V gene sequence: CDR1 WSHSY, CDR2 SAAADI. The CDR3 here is CASSESESGIMYEQYF. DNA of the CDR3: TGCGCCAGCAGTGAGTCTGAAAGCGGGATCATGTACGAGCAGTACTTC.

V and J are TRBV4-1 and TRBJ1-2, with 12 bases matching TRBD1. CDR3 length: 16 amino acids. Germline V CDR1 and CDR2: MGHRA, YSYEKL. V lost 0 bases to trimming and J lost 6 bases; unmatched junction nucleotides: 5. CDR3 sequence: CASSQDGTGGVNGYTF. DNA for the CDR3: TGCGCCAGCAGCCAAGACGGGACAGGGGGCGTTAATGGCTACACCTTC.

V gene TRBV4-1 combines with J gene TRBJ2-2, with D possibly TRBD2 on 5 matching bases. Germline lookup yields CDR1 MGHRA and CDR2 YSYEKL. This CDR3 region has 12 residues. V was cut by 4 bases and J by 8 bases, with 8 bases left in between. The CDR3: CASSLLGGELFF. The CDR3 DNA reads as TGCGCCAGCAGCCTACTAGGGGGGGAGCTGTTTTTT.

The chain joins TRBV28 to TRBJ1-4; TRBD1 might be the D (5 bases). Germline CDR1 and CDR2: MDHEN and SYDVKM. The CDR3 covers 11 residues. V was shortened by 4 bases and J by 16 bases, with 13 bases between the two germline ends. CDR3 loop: CASSSGGVQFF. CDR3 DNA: TGTGCCAGCAGTTCCGGGGGGGTTCAGTTTTTT.

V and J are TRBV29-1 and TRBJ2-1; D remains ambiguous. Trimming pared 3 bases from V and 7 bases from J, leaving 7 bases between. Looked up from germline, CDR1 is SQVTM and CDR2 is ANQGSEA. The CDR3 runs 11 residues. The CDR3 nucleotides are TGCAGCGTTGAGTCCCGGAATGAGCAGTTCTTC. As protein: CSVESRNEQFF.

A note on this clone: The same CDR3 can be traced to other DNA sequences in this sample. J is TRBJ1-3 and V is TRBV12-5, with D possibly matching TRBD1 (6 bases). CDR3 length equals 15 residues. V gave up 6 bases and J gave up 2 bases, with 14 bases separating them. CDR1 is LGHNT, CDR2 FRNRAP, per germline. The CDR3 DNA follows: TGTGCTAGTGGCTTACCCAGGGGACCTGGAAACACCATATATTTT. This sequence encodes CASGLPRGPGNTIYF.